The rows below give T cell receptor beta chains drawn from one sample of a study of blood T cell repertoires in COVID-19. Data came from immunoSEQ multiplex PCR; TCRdb stores just in-frame clones and leaves some out. In the table there are about 410,000 clones, 90% of which are singletons. The specimen was PBMCs or T cells enriched from blood (not recorded which). These receptors were taken from a man between 18 and 35 years old who had recovered from COVID-19. The conserved cysteine and the conserved F or W are not part of the CDR3 here.

V: TRBV20-1; J: TRBJ1-5; CDR3: SASPRTGDSNQPQH
V: TRBV6-5; J: TRBJ1-2; CDR3: ASSTGQGGWDGYT
V: TRBV18; J: TRBJ1-6; CDR3: ASSPSPGYNSPLH
V: TRBV19; J: TRBJ2-5; CDR3: ASSFLAGSIETQY
V: TRBV4-1; J: TRBJ1-4; CDR3: ASSHRRAGENEKLF
V: TRBV27; J: TRBJ1-5; CDR3: ASAGTQSNQPQH
V: TRBV19; J: TRBJ2-1; CDR3: ASSIFYRQGLGNEQF
V: TRBV5-1; J: TRBJ1-3; CDR3: ASSFTGASSSGNTIY
V: TRBV11-3; J: TRBJ1-6; CDR3: ASRNGQSSYNSPLH
V: TRBV2; J: TRBJ2-6; CDR3: ATSGTGYGANVLT
V: TRBV11-2; J: TRBJ1-2; CDR3: ASSGGLSGDFGYT
V: TRBV12-3/TRBV12-4; J: TRBJ1-1; CDR3: AGRVGVNTEAF
V: TRBV5-6; J: TRBJ2-7; CDR3: ASSLGPSSYEQY
V: TRBV9; J: TRBJ1-2; CDR3: ASSPGTGGNYGYT
V: TRBV28; J: TRBJ1-6; CDR3: ASSFGQGNSPLH
V: TRBV5-1; J: TRBJ2-3; CDR3: ASRQPGLHSTDTQY
V: TRBV5-1; J: TRBJ2-1; CDR3: ASSGPGLATNEQF
V: TRBV5-6; J: TRBJ2-7; CDR3: ASRDGTSGSYEQY
V: TRBV9; J: TRBJ1-4; CDR3: ASSVGAAHEKLF
V: TRBV28; J: TRBJ2-7; CDR3: ASGQGAYEQY
V: TRBV28; J: TRBJ1-4; CDR3: ASSSPGGAEKLF
V: TRBV5-1; J: TRBJ2-1; CDR3: ASSSRLVGNFNEQF
V: TRBV20-1; J: TRBJ2-7; CDR3: SAIDRYEQY
V: TRBV3-1/TRBV3-2; J: TRBJ1-3; CDR3: ASSQGSTDTIY
V: TRBV10-1; J: TRBJ2-2; CDR3: ASSEAGRELF
V: TRBV2; J: TRBJ2-2; CDR3: ASSEDRGYGELF
V: TRBV2; J: TRBJ2-1; CDR3: ASSERQPLWNEQF
V: TRBV5-6; J: TRBJ1-4; CDR3: ASSSGIRVEKLF
V: TRBV2; J: TRBJ2-5; CDR3: ASSSGRMGGQETQY
V: TRBV11-2; J: TRBJ2-7; CDR3: ASSLDSSYEQY
V: TRBV30; J: TRBJ1-5; CDR3: AWSTAYSNQPQH
V: TRBV24-1; J: TRBJ2-2; CDR3: ATSAGTGGTGELF
V: TRBV28; J: TRBJ1-1; CDR3: ASKGGHTEAF
V: TRBV5-1; J: TRBJ2-7; CDR3: ASSLTGGEQY
V: TRBV4-1; J: TRBJ2-5; CDR3: ASSPPGGTQY
V: TRBV5-1; J: TRBJ1-3; CDR3: ASSLAQGVTGNTIY
V: TRBV19; J: TRBJ1-2; CDR3: ASRATGENYGYT
V: TRBV5-1; J: TRBJ2-5; CDR3: ASSTSGGQETQY
V: TRBV29-1; J: TRBJ2-5; CDR3: SVSSSRSEFGTQY
V: TRBV29-1; J: TRBJ1-2; CDR3: SVLRTDNYGYT
V: TRBV11-2; J: TRBJ1-1; CDR3: ASSLSSGGGTEAF
V: TRBV4-1; J: TRBJ1-2; CDR3: ASSQGTAGYT
V: TRBV5-1; J: TRBJ1-2; CDR3: ASSSQGEDGYT
V: TRBV7-9; J: TRBJ1-1; CDR3: ASSLELNTEAF
V: TRBV12-5; J: TRBJ2-5; CDR3: ASGTGPETQY
V: TRBV13; J: TRBJ2-3; CDR3: ASSHNRADTQY
V: TRBV4-1; J: TRBJ2-4; CDR3: ASSQGSASGGRNIQY
V: TRBV18; J: TRBJ1-5; CDR3: ASSLVIGREGNQPQH
V: TRBV27; J: TRBJ2-2; CDR3: ASSLLGLAGGNPGELF
V: TRBV30; J: TRBJ1-1; CDR3: AAGENTEAF
V: TRBV12-3/TRBV12-4; J: TRBJ1-2; CDR3: ASSLAGGDGYT
V: TRBV2; J: TRBJ2-7; CDR3: ASSATSGGGSEQY
V: TRBV10-3; J: TRBJ2-1; CDR3: AIRAGGPDEQF
V: TRBV3-1/TRBV3-2; J: TRBJ2-2; CDR3: ASRRILDTLETGELF
V: TRBV5-4; J: TRBJ2-7; CDR3: ASSSRGSGSYEQY
V: TRBV29-1; J: TRBJ1-4; CDR3: SVEPTGGNKANEKLF
V: TRBV27; J: TRBJ2-7; CDR3: ASSGRDEQY
V: TRBV5-1; J: TRBJ2-2; CDR3: ASSLVLGPAVTGELF
V: TRBV7-6; J: TRBJ1-3; CDR3: ASSPRGGSGNTIY
V: TRBV28; J: TRBJ2-3; CDR3: ASSGRGQSPDTQY